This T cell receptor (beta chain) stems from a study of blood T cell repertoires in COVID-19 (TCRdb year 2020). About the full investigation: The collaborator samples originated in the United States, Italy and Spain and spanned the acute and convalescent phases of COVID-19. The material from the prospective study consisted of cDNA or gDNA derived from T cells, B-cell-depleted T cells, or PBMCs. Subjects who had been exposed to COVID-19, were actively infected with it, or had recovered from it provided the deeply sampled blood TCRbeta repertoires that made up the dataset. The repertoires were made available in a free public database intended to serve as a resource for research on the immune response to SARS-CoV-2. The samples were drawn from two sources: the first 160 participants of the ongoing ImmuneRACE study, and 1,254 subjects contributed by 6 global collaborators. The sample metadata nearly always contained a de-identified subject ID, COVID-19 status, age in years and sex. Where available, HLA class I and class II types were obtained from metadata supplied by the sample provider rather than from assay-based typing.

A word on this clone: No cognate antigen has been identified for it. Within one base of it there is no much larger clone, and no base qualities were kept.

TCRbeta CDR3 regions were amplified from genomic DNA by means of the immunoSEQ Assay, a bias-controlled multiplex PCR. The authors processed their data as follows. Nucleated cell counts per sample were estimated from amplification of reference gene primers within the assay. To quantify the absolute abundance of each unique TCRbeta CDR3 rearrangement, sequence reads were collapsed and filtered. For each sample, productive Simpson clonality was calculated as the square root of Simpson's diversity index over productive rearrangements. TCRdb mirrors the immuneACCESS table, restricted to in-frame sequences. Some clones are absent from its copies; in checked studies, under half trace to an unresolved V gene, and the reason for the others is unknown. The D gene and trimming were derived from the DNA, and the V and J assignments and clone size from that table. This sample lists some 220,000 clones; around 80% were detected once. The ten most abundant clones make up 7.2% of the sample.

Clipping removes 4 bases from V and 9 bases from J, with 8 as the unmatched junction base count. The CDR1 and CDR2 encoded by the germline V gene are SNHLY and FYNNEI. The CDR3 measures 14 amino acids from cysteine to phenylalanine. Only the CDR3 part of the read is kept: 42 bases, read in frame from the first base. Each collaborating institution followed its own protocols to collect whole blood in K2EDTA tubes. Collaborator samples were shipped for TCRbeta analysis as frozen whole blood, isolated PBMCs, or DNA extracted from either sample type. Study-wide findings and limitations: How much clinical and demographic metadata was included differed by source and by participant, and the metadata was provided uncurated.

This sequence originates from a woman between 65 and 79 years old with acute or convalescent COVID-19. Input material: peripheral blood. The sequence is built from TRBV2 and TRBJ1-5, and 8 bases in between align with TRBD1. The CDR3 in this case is CASSGGQARGPQHF. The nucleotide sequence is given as TGTGCCAGCAGTGGGGGACAGGCAAGAGGGCCCCAGCATTTT.